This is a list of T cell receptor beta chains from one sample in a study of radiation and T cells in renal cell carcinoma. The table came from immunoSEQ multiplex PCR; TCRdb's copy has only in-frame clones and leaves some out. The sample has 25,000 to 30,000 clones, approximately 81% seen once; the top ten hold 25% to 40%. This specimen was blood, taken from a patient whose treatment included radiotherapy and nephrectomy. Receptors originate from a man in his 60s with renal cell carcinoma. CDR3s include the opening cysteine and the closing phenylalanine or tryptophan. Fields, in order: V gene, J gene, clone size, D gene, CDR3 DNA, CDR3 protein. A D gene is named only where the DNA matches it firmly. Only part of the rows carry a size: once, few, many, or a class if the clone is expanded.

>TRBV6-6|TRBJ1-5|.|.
TGTGCCAGCAGCAGTCTACTTAGCAATCAGCCCCAGCATTTT
CASSSLLSNQPQHF
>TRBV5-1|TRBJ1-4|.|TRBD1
TGCGCCAGCAGGAAGGGGGCGGGAACAACTAATGAAAAACTGTTTTTT
CASRKGAGTTNEKLFF
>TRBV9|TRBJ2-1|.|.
TGTGCCAGCAGCCCCGGGGACGGACCCTTCAGCTCCTACAATGAGCAGTTCTTC
CASSPGDGPFSSYNEQFF
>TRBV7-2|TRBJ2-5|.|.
TGTGCCAGCACCTTCAACAGGGGAGGGGAGACCCAGTACTTC
CASTFNRGGETQYF
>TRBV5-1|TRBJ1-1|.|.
TGCGCCAGCAGCTTGGGGCAGGGTGTTAGAGCTTTCTTT
CASSLGQGVRAFF
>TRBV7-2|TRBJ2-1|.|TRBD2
TGTGCCAGCAGCTTCCGATGGACTAGTCGCCGGATAAATGAGCAGTTCTTC
CASSFRWTSRRINEQFF
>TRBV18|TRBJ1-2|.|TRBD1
TGTGCCAGCTCACCGGGAACGGGGACAGGGCTCGTAGTCGGCTACACCTTC
CASSPGTGTGLVVGYTF
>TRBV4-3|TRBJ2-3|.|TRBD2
TGCGCCAGCAGCCCCATAGCGGGAGAGTATGGTACAGATACGCAGTATTTT
CASSPIAGEYGTDTQYF
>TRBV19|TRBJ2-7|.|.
TGTGCCAGTAGTATTGCGGGGATCAACGAGCAGTACTTC
CASSIAGINEQYF
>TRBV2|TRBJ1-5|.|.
TGTGCCAGCACTGAATATAGGGAGGATGGGCCCCAGCATTTT
CASTEYREDGPQHF
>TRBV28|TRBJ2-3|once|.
TGTGCCAGCAGTGGCGGGACAGATACGCAGTATTTT
CASSGGTDTQYF
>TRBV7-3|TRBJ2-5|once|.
TGTGCCAGCAGCTTAATGGGGGGGCCCAAAGAGACCCAGTACTTC
CASSLMGGPKETQYF
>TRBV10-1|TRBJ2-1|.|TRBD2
TGCGCCAGCAGTGAGTCGAGGGAGGGATACAATGAGCAGTTCTTC
CASSESREGYNEQFF
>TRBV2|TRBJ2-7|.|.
TGTGCCAGCAACAGAGACTCCTACGAGCAGTACTTC
CASNRDSYEQYF
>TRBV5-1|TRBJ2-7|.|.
TGCGCCAGCAGCCCCTGGGCGAACGACAACGAGCAGTACTTC
CASSPWANDNEQYF
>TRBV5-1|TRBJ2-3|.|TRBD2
TGCGCCAGCAGCTTGGATGCGGGAGGCTCCGCAGATACGCAGTATTTT
CASSLDAGGSADTQYF
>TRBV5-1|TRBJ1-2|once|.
TGCGCCAGCAGCTTGGCCGACGGCCTAACGAGGGGCTACACCTTC
CASSLADGLTRGYTF
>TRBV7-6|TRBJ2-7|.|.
TGTGCCAGCAGCTTACCACCCGGGACCGATAGCTCCTACGAGCAGTACTTC
CASSLPPGTDSSYEQYF
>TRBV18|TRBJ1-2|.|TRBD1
TGTGCCAGCTCCCACGACAGGGTCTATGGCTACACCTTC
CASSHDRVYGYTF
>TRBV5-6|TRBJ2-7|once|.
TGTGCCAGCAGCCTGGGACCGCAGTACGAGCAGTACTTC
CASSLGPQYEQYF
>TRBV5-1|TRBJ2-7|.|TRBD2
TGCGCCAGCAGCTTGTCGGCTAGCGGGGGCTACGAGCAGTACTTC
CASSLSASGGYEQYF
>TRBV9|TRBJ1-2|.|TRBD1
TGTGCCAGCAGCTTTCGGACAGGGGACTATGGCTACACCTTC
CASSFRTGDYGYTF
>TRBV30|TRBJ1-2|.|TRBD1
TGTGCCTGGAGAGGCGAAGTTGGGACAGGTTCTTATGGCTACACCTTC
CAWRGEVGTGSYGYTF
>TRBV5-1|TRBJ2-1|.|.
TGCGCCAGCAGCTTGGGTAGACTAGCCTACAATGAGCAGTTCTTC
CASSLGRLAYNEQFF
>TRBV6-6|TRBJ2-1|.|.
TGTGCCAGCAGTTTACTCAGGGATTCATATGAGCAGTTCTTC
CASSLLRDSYEQFF
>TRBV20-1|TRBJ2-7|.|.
TGCAGTGCTTCCCGGTCCCCCGAGCAGTACTTC
CSASRSPEQYF
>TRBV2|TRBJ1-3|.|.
TGTGCCAGCACGGGAACCAATGGAAACACCATATATTTT
CASTGTNGNTIYF
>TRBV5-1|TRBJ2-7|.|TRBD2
TGCGCCAGCAGCTACGGGGGGACTCAAACCTACGAGCAGTACTTC
CASSYGGTQTYEQYF
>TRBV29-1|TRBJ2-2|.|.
TGCAGCGCAGGACATACGAACACCGGGGAGCTGTTTTTT
CSAGHTNTGELFF
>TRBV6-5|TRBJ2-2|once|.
TGTGCCGTCACAGCTGCGAACACCGGGGAGCTGTTTTTT
CAVTAANTGELFF
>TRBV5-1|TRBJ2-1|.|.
TGCGCCAGCAGCACCGACTCGTCCTACAATGAGCAGTTCTTC
CASSTDSSYNEQFF